These 27 T cell receptor beta chains originate from one sample sequenced in a study of blood T cell repertoires in COVID-19. Sequencing used immunoSEQ multiplex PCR; TCRdb keeps in-frame clones, though not all of them. The sample records about 81,000 clones, around 80% being singletons. Sequenced sample: peripheral blood. The receptors here all came from a human donor in a cohort sampled during active COVID-19.

CDR3 protein: CASSSRAAGWSGPQHF. The CDR3 nucleotides read TGTGCCAGCAGCTCCAGGGCAGCGGGGTGGTCCGGGCCCCAGCATTTT. The chain has TRBV5-8 and TRBJ1-5; D may be TRBD1 (5 bases). The germline gives CDR1 SGHTS, CDR2 YDEGEE. Trimming removed 3 bases from V and 9 bases from J, with 22 bases in between. The CDR3 sequence is 16 residues long. The complete variable domain, with remaining parts taken from reference TRBV5-8 and TRBJ1-5, reads EAGVTQSPTHLIKTRGQQATLRCSPISGHTSVYWYQQALGLGLQFLLWYDEGEERNRGNFPPRFSGRQFPNYSSELNVNALELEDSALYLCASSSRAAGWSGPQHFGDGTRLSIL.

The CDR3 reads CASGNWATEAFF. In DNA form, the CDR3 reads TGTGCTAGTGGGAATTGGGCCACTGAAGCTTTCTTT. The V call is TRBV12-5, the J call TRBJ1-1; D call uncertain. The CDR3 is made up of 12 amino acids. The ends were cut back, 6 bases at V and 4 bases at J, with 9 bases in the middle. CDR1 and CDR2 (germline): LGHNT, FRNRAP.

This sequence joins TRBV6-6 and TRBJ1-2, with D tentatively TRBD1 (5 bases). The CDR3 sequence is 15 residues long. CDR1 is MNHNY and CDR2 is SVGAGI in the germline V gene (reference sequence). V lost 5 bases to trimming and J lost 6 bases, with 19 bases between them. The CDR3 reads CASSPAGGVVDGYTF. The CDR3 region has the DNA TGTGCCAGCAGTCCGGCTGGGGGGGTCGTTGATGGCTACACCTTC.

The V call is TRBV19, the J call TRBJ2-7; TRBD2 matches at 14 bases. The germline gives CDR1 LNHDA, CDR2 SQIVND (reference sequence). V was pared by 5 bases and J by 0 bases, with 6 bases of the junction left unmatched. The CDR3 runs to 17 residues. The CDR3 region is CASSPRTSGGPSYEQYF. CDR3 DNA: TGTGCCAGTAGTCCTCGGACTAGCGGGGGGCCCTCCTACGAGCAGTACTTC.

The CDR3 spells CASSSGQLNTEAFF. CDR3 in DNA: TGTGCCAGCAGCTCGGGACAGCTGAACACTGAAGCTTTCTTT. The chain joins TRBV7-8 to TRBJ1-1, with 7 nucleotides matching TRBD1. Germline V lookup: CDR1 SGHVS, CDR2 FQNEAQ. The CDR3 extends over 14 amino acids. V lost 4 bases, J lost 0 bases, and 2 bases stayed unmatched. The full variable domain, its missing parts supplied by reference TRBV7-8 and TRBJ1-1, is GAGVSQSPRYKVAKRGQDVALRCDPISGHVSLFWYQQALGQGPEFLTYFQNEAQLDKSGLPSDRFFAERPEGSVSTLKIQRTQQEDSAVYLCASSSGQLNTEAFFGQGTRLTVV.

The chain links TRBV10-3 to TRBJ1-2, with D unresolved. The length of the CDR3 is 13 residues. Trimming took 0 bases from V and 6 from J, leaving 8 bases between them. Germline V gene lookup returns CDR1 ENHRY and CDR2 SYGVKD. CDR3 protein: CAISESNYDGYTF. CDR3 sequence (DNA): TGTGCCATCAGTGAGTCGAACTACGATGGCTACACCTTC.

The rearrangement links TRBV7-9 to TRBJ2-1; 10 nucleotides line up with TRBD1. The CDR3 runs 16 residues. Germline values: CDR1 SEHNR, CDR2 FQNEAQ (reference sequence). J gave up 7 bases and V 5 bases, and 11 bases lay outside the gene matches. CDR3 DNA: TGTGCCAGCAGCATTGAAGGGACAGGGGCAAAAAATGAGCAGTTCTTC. It yields the protein CASSIEGTGAKNEQFF.

Concerning this clone: The junction departs from germline at one end; a sequencing error may be responsible. CDR3 loop: CASTPPQFANYGYTF. The CDR3 DNA reads TGTGCTAGCACGCCGCCCCAGTTCGCTAACTATGGCTACACCTTC. The chain combines TRBV7-7 with TRBJ1-2; D call uncertain. Germline lookup yields CDR1 SSHAT and CDR2 FNYEAQ (reference sequence). The CDR3 extends over 15 amino acids.

The V and J genes are TRBV19 and TRBJ1-4, with D perhaps TRBD1 (6 bases). V was clipped by 6 bases and J by 0 bases, with 14 bases between them. The CDR3 is 16 amino acids. From germline, CDR1 is LNHDA and CDR2 SQIVND (reference sequence). CDR3 residues: CASSSGGGATNEKLFF. CDR3 DNA: TGTGCCAGTAGCTCCGGAGGGGGGGCAACTAATGAAAAACTGTTTTTT.

The chain recombines TRBV30 with TRBJ1-1; TRBD1 agrees at 7 bases. Germline V CDR1 and CDR2: GTSNPN, SVGIG (reference sequence). Losses at the gene ends were 3 bases for V and 5 bases for J; bases not matched to a gene: 6. The CDR3 covers 13 residues. CDR3 region: CAWSIQGLTEAFF. CDR3 in DNA: TGTGCCTGGAGCATACAGGGGTTGACTGAAGCTTTCTTT.

The V gene is TRBV19, the J gene TRBJ2-2; TRBD1 matches at 11 bases. Germline values: CDR1 LNHDA, CDR2 SQIVND (reference sequence). The CDR3 has 16 amino acids. J gave up 7 bases and V 3 bases, and 7 bases lay outside the gene matches. In DNA, the CDR3 is TGTGCCAGTAGTATTTCTGGGACAGGGGGAATCGGGGAGCTGTTTTTT. Residues: CASSISGTGGIGELFF. The full variable domain, rest sourced from reference TRBV19 and TRBJ2-2, is DGGITQSPKYLFRKEGQNVTLSCEQNLNHDAMYWYRQDPGQGLRLIYYSQIVNDFQKGDIAEGYSVSREKKESFPLTVTSAQKNPTAFYLCASSISGTGGIGELFFGEGSRLTVL.

The chain couples TRBV11-2 to TRBJ1-2, with D possibly being TRBD1 (5 bases). Germline CDR1 and CDR2: SGHAT and FQNNGV. This CDR3 has 20 amino acids. Trimming shortened V by 0 bases and J by 3 bases, and 26 bases separated the two germline ends. CDR3 sequence (DNA): TGTGCCAGCAGCTTAGATCGTTTCGCCCGGGTAGGGGTCGTCGACTATGGCTACACCTTC. This sequence encodes CASSLDRFARVGVVDYGYTF. Complete variable domain (other parts from reference TRBV11-2 and TRBJ1-2): EAGVAQSPRYKIIEKRQSVAFWCNPISGHATLYWYQQILGQGPKLLIQFQNNGVVDDSQLPKDRFSAERLKGVDSTLKIQPAKLEDSAVYLCASSLDRFARVGVVDYGYTFGSGTRLTVV.

In this sample, this clone turned up once. This chain connects TRBV6-4 to TRBJ2-7; TRBD1 aligns across 10 bases. CDR1 and CDR2 from the germline V gene are MRHNA and SNTAGT. V gave up 3 bases and J gave up 7 bases; unmatched junction bases: 12. This CDR3 region has 16 residues. In nucleotides, the CDR3 is TGTGCCAGCAGTGAATGTCTTGGGACAGGGGCTAATGAGCAGTACTTC. Translation gives CASSECLGTGANEQYF.

The gene calls are TRBV30 and TRBJ1-2; 8 bases are a match to TRBD1. Germline CDR1 reads GTSNPN; CDR2 reads SVGIG (reference sequence). The length of the CDR3 is 14 residues. The V gene end was trimmed by 2 bases and the J gene end by 8 bases; junction bases not matched to a gene: 10. The chain's CDR3 is CAWSTGTGRDGYTF. In nucleotides, the CDR3 is TGTGCCTGGAGTACCGGGACAGGACGAGACGGCTACACCTTC. The whole variable domain, remainder taken from reference TRBV30 and TRBJ1-2, is SQTIHQWPATLVQPVGSPLSLECTVEGTSNPNLYWYRQAAGRGLQLLFYSVGIGQISSEVPQNLSASRPQDRQFILSSKKLLLSDSGFYLCAWSTGTGRDGYTFGSGTRLTVV.

This clone was found a few times. V usage is TRBV7-3 and J usage is TRBJ1-3, with D hard to call. Germline CDR1 reads SGHTA; CDR2 reads FQGTGA. The CDR3 runs 14 residues. V was trimmed by 5 bases and J by 7 bases, leaving 15 bases between them. In DNA form, the CDR3 reads TGTGCCAGCAGCCCTGGCGGCAAAAGGAACACCATATATTTT. Its protein is CASSPGGKRNTIYF.

The J gene is TRBJ2-1, the V gene TRBV29-1; TRBD1 matches 7 bases. The V gene end was trimmed by 7 bases and the J gene end by 4 bases; junction bases not matched to a gene: 4. Germline values: CDR1 SQVTM, CDR2 ANQGSEA. This CDR3 has 12 residues. The CDR3 DNA is TGCAGCGCTTGGGACAGTTACAATGAGCAGTTCTTC. Residues: CSAWDSYNEQFF.

Only one count was recorded for this clone. CDR3 loop: CASSQDIGLGGKAFF. CDR3 coding DNA: TGTGCCAGCAGCCAAGATATTGGGTTGGGAGGGAAGGCTTTCTTT. The chain joins TRBV3-1 (or the pseudogene TRBV3-2) to TRBJ1-1, with no clear D. CDR1 is LGHDT, CDR2 YNNKEL, per germline (reference sequence). This CDR3 region has 15 residues. V was clipped by 0 bases and J by 11 bases, with 19 bases between them.

This chain connects TRBV2 to TRBJ1-5, with D unresolved. V dropped 3 bases and J dropped 8 bases, with 8 bases sitting between them. CDR1 is SNHLY and CDR2 is FYNNEI in the germline V gene. The length of the CDR3 is 12 residues. CDR3 residues: CASSDIGEPQHF. For the CDR3, the DNA is TGTGCCAGCAGTGATATCGGGGAGCCCCAGCATTTT. The complete variable domain, with remaining parts taken from reference TRBV2 and TRBJ1-5, reads EPEVTQTPSHQVTQMGQEVILRCVPISNHLYFYWYRQILGQKVEFLVSFYNNEISEKSEIFDDQFSVERPDGSNFTLKIRSTKLEDSAMYFCASSDIGEPQHFGDGTRLSIL.

V usage is TRBV9 and J usage is TRBJ2-7, with 12 bases lining up with TRBD2. Germline lookup yields CDR1 SGDLS and CDR2 YYNGEE. J was trimmed by 1 base and V by 0 bases; bases with no gene match: 2. The CDR3 has 16 amino acids. The CDR3 nucleotides read TGTGCCAGCAGCGTAGCTGGACTAGCGGGGTCCTACGAGCAGTACTTC. Translated, it gives CASSVAGLAGSYEQYF.

The V call is TRBV5-1, the J call TRBJ1-1; a weak D match, TRBD1 (6 bases). V was pared by 4 bases and J by 1 base, with 11 bases between. The CDR3 runs 14 residues. CDR1 SGHRS and CDR2 YFSETQ come from the germline V gene. CDR3 residues: CASSAAQGNTEAFF. In DNA, the CDR3 is TGCGCCAGCAGCGCCGCACAGGGGAACACTGAAGCTTTCTTT.

This chain uses TRBV4-3 with TRBJ2-1; TRBD2 matches 8 bases. The CDR3 is 15 residues long. The V segment lost 6 bases and the J segment 8 bases; nucleotides outside the gene matches: 12. Germline CDR1 LGHNA, CDR2 YSLEER. CDR3 region: CASSPVERGGYEQFF. CDR3 DNA sequence: TGCGCCAGCAGTCCGGTAGAACGGGGGGGGTATGAGCAGTTCTTC.

The rearrangement joins TRBV3-1 (or the pseudogene TRBV3-2) to TRBJ2-1, with 15 positions matching TRBD2. V gave up 2 bases and J gave up 9 bases; unmatched junction bases: 5. Germline values: CDR1 LGHDT, CDR2 YNNKEL (reference sequence). This CDR3 has 16 residues. The DNA of the CDR3 is TGTGCCAGCAGCCAACGGGGACTAGCGGGGGGAGGTGAGCAGTTCTTC. This gives the protein CASSQRGLAGGGEQFF.

CDR3 residues: CASSIPSRDSSGNTIYF. Here the CDR3 DNA reads TGTGCCAGTAGTATCCCCTCCCGGGACAGCTCTGGAAACACCATATATTTT. The V and J genes are TRBV19 and TRBJ1-3; 7 positions agree with TRBD1. V dropped 3 bases and J dropped 0; count of bases not matched to a gene: 8. This CDR3 is 17 amino acids long. Germline CDR1 reads LNHDA; CDR2 reads SQIVND (reference sequence).

This clone was seen only a few times. The V and J genes are TRBV7-2 and TRBJ1-5, with D possibly matching TRBD1 (6 bases). The CDR3 has 15 residues. V lost 5 bases to trimming and J lost 6 bases, with 17 bases between them. CDR1 SGHTA and CDR2 FQGNSA come from the germline V gene. In DNA form, the CDR3 reads TGTGCCAGCAGCCCTGGTTGGCAGGGGCGTCAGCCCCAGCATTTT. Translation: CASSPGWQGRQPQHF. Variable domain in full (rest from reference TRBV7-2 and TRBJ1-5): GAGVSQSPSNKVTEKGKDVELRCDPISGHTALYWYRQSLGQGLEFLIYFQGNSAPDKSGLPSDRFSAERTGGSVSTLTIQRTQQEDSAVYLCASSPGWQGRQPQHFGDGTRLSIL.

This chain joins TRBV10-3 and TRBJ2-3; perhaps TRBD2 as D (5 bases). The CDR3 is 16 amino acids. V gave up 0 bases and J gave up 3 bases, with 13 bases separating them. From germline, CDR1 is ENHRY and CDR2 SYGVKD. CDR3 nucleotides: TGTGCCATCAGTGAGTCGGTCGGGGTCGGTACAGATACGCAGTATTTT. Its protein is CAISESVGVGTDTQYF.

In its sample, this clone was seen once. V and J are TRBV18 and TRBJ2-5, with TRBD1 identical over 9 bases. CDR1 and CDR2 (germline): KGHSH, LQKENI. The CDR3 sequence is 16 residues long. J gave up 7 bases and V 0 bases, and 9 bases lay outside the gene matches. CDR3 amino acids: CASSPPTGTGQRTQYF. The CDR3 DNA sequence: TGTGCCAGCTCACCACCCACAGGGACAGGGCAACGGACCCAGTACTTC.

The V and J genes are TRBV3-1 (or the pseudogene TRBV3-2) and TRBJ1-5; maybe TRBD1 (6 bases). The CDR3 spans 16 residues. CDR1 is LGHDT, CDR2 YNNKEL, per germline (reference sequence). V was pared by 2 bases and J by 5 bases, with 16 bases between. This CDR3 is CASSQSQGLPHQPQHF. DNA of the CDR3: TGTGCCAGCAGCCAATCACAGGGCTTGCCGCATCAGCCCCAGCATTTT.